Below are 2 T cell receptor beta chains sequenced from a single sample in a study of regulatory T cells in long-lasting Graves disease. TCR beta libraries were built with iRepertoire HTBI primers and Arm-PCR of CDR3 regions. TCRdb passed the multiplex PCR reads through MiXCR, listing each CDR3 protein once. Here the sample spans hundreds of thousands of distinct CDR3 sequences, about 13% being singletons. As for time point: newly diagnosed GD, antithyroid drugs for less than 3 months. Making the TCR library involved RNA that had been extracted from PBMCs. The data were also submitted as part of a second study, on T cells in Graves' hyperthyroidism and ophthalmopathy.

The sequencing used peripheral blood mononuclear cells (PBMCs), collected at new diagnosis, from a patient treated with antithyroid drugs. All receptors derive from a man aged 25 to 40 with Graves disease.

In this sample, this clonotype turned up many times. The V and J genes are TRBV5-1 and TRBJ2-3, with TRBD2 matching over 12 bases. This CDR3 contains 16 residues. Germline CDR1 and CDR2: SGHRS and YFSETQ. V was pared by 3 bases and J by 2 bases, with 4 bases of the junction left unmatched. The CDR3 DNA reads TGCGCCAGCAGCTCTGGACTAGCGGGGATCACAGATACGCAGTATTTT. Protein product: CASSSGLAGITDTQYF.

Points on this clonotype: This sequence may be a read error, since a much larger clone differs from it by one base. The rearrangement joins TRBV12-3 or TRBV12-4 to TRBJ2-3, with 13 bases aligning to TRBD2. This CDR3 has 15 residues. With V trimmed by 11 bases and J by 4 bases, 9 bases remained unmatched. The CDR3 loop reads CAGPPGLAGADTQYF. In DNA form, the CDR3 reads TGTGCCGGCCCCCCCGGACTAGCGGGAGCAGATACGCAGTATTTT.